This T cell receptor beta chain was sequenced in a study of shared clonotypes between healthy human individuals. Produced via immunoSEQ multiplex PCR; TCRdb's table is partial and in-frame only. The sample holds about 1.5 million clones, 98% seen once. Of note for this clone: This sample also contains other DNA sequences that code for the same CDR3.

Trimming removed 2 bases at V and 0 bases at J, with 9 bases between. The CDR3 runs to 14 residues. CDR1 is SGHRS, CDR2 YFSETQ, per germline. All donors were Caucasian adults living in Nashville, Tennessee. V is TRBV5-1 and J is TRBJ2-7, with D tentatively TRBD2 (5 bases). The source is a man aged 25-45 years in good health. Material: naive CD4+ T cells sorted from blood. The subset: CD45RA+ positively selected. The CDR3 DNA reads TGCGCCAGCAGCTTCGGGGATAGCTCCTACGAGCAGTACTTC. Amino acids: CASSFGDSSYEQYF.